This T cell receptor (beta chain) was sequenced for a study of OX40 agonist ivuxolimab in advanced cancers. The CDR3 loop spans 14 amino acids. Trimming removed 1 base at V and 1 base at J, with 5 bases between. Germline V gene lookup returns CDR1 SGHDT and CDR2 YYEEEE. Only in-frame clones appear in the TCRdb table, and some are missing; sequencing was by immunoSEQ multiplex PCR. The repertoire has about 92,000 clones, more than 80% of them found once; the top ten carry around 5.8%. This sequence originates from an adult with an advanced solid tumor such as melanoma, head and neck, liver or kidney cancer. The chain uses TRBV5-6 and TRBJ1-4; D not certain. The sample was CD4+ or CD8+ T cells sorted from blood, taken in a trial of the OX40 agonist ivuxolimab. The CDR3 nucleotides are TGTGCCAGCAGCTTGCCGGGAACTAATGAAAAACTGTTTTTT. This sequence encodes CASSLPGTNEKLFF.